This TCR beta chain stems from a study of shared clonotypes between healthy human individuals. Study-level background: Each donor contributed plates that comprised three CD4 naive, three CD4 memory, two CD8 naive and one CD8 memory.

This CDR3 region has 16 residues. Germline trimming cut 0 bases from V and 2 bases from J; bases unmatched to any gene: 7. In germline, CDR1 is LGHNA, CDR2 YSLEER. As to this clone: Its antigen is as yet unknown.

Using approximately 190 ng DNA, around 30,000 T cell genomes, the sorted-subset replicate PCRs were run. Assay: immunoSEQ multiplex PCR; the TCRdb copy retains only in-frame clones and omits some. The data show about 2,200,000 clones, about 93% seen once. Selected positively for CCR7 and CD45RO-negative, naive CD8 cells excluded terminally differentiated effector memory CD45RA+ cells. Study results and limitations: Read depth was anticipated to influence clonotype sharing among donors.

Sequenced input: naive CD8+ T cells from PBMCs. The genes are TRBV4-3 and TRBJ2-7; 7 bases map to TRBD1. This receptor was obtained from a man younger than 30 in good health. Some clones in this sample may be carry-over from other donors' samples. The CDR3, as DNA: TGCGCCAGCAGCCAAGACCCTGGGACAGAAACCTACGAGCAGTACTTC. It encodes CASSQDPGTETYEQYF.